This entry lists 31 T cell receptor beta chains sequenced from one sample in a study of early T cells in non-severe SARS-CoV-2 infection (dated by TCRdb to about 2021). The receptor library was made with 5' RACE. The sequencer listed for this sample is NextSeq 500. TCRdb's own reprocessing of the public reads used fastp at Q25 and MiXCR and kept productive beta chains. Every distinct CDR3 protein forms one entry, paired with its most common genes and DNA. This sample has 15,000 to 20,000 distinct CDR3 sequences in its table, and 5% to 6% of those were observed once. The top ten clonotypes cover more than 6.5% of the sample. The sequencing here drew on whole blood, taken at baseline. Every receptor here comes from an adult who was a healthcare worker with PCR-confirmed SARS-CoV-2 infection or an uninfected control (not recorded which).

This clonotype was detected a few times. The V and J genes are TRBV29-1 and TRBJ1-2, with a tentative D call TRBD1 (6 bases). The CDR3 length is 15 residues. Germline CDR1 and CDR2: SQVTM and ANQGSEA. Trimming removed 4 bases at V and 4 bases at J, with 19 bases between. DNA for the CDR3: TGCAGCGTTGGGAGAACAGCCAGGGGCGGCTATGGCTACACCTTC. Amino acids: CSVGRTARGGYGYTF.

There are many counts of this clonotype. The chain couples TRBV27 to TRBJ2-2; a weak D match, TRBD1 (5 bases). Germline loops: CDR1 MNHEY, CDR2 SMNVEV (reference sequence). Trimming left V 6 bases short and J 10 bases short, with 21 bases between. There are 15 residues in the CDR3. CDR3 in amino acids: CASRPDTLGSVELFF. The CDR3 nucleotides read TGTGCCAGCAGACCGGACACCTTGGGATCGGTGGAGCTGTTTTTT.

The chain has TRBV29-1 and TRBJ2-5; D possibly matches TRBD1 or TRBD2 (5 bases each). Germline CDR1 reads SQVTM; CDR2 reads ANQGSEA. Between the trimmed V and J ends, which lost 5 bases and 2 bases, there was a span of 12 bases. The CDR3 contains 13 residues. In DNA form, the CDR3 reads TGCAGCGTTTCCCGGGACCCGCAAGAGACCCAGTACTTC. Translating it yields CSVSRDPQETQYF.

This chain uses TRBV6-4 with TRBJ2-2; 8 nucleotides line up with TRBD2. Unmatched junction bases numbered 7, after V lost 6 bases and J lost 7 bases. CDR1 and CDR2 from the germline V gene are MRHNA and SNTAGT. The CDR3 runs to 14 residues. The CDR3 DNA reads as TGTGCCAGCAGCACTAGCGGAGAATACGGGGAGCTGTTTTTT. It is translated as CASSTSGEYGELFF.

The chain carries TRBV5-1 and TRBJ2-6; TRBD2 matches 7 bases. The V and J ends lost 4 bases and 8 bases, in that order; junction bases with no gene match: 9. This CDR3 is 15 amino acids long. The germline CDR1 and CDR2 sequences are SGHRS and YFSETQ. The CDR3 sequence is CASSGRDPRTNVLTF. The DNA of the CDR3 is TGCGCCAGCAGCGGGAGGGATCCGAGGACCAACGTCCTGACTTTC.

This clonotype has at least ten counts. V and J are TRBV12-3 or TRBV12-4 and TRBJ2-1; 9 bases fit TRBD2. The CDR3 runs to 15 residues. V shed 7 bases and J 3 bases; nucleotides not matched to a gene: 7. The CDR3 DNA follows: TGTGCCAGCATCAGCGGGAGGACTAACTACAATGAGCAGTTCTTC. This gives the protein CASISGRTNYNEQFF.

As for this clonotype: With a much larger clone just one base away, this may be a read error. J is TRBJ2-3 and V is TRBV4-3; D uncertain. Germline loops: CDR1 LGHNA, CDR2 YSLEER. This CDR3 contains 15 residues. The chain's CDR3 is CASNQESVVTDTQYF. CDR3 sequence (DNA): TGCGCCAGCAACCAAGAATCGGTGGTCACAGATACGCAGTATTTT.

This clonotype was detected ten times or more. V and J are TRBV6-5 and TRBJ1-2; 9 bases match TRBD1. V lost 2 bases and J lost 5; bases outside the gene matches: 3. The CDR3 runs to 14 residues. CDR1 and CDR2 (germline): MNHEY, SVGAGI. CDR3 bases: TGTGCCAGCAGTTACGGGACAGGGATTTATGGCTACACCTTC. Encoded protein: CASSYGTGIYGYTF.

This clonotype was counted only a few times. The chain couples TRBV7-8 to TRBJ1-1, with a weak D call TRBD1 (5 bases). The V and J ends lost 1 base and 4 bases respectively, with 10 bases between them. The CDR3 consists of 14 residues. Looked up from germline, CDR1 is SGHVS and CDR2 is FQNEAQ. CDR3 region: CASSLGREGTEAFF. CDR3 DNA: TGTGCCAGCAGCTTAGGCAGGGAGGGCACTGAAGCTTTCTTT.

The sample holds many counts of this clonotype. The chain couples TRBV7-6 to TRBJ2-4, with TRBD1 matching over 10 bases. Germline-derived CDR1 and CDR2 are SGHVS and FNYEAQ. Losses at the gene ends were 5 bases for V and 7 bases for J; bases not matched to a gene: 5. The CDR3 runs to 14 residues. The chain's CDR3 is CASSARQGANIQYF. The CDR3 DNA is TGTGCCAGCAGCGCAAGACAGGGGGCGAACATTCAGTACTTC.

By sample share, this clonotype is medium-sized. The chain employs TRBV20-1 and TRBJ2-5; D perhaps matches TRBD2 (5 bases). The CDR3 covers 15 residues. Trimming removed 4 bases at V and 5 bases at J, with 20 bases between. The V gene's germline CDR1 is DFQATT and CDR2 SNEGSKA (reference sequence). For the CDR3, the DNA is TGCAGTGCTACGGTGGACTCCACGGTCCATGAGACCCAGTACTTC. It is translated as CSATVDSTVHETQYF.

This clonotype was picked up many times. The gene calls are TRBV29-1 and TRBJ1-2, with 7 bases matching TRBD1. The trim removed 7 bases at V and 6 bases at J, leaving 5 bases unmatched. Germline-derived CDR1 and CDR2 are SQVTM and ANQGSEA. The CDR3 loop spans 11 amino acids. The CDR3 here is CSGQGVDGYTF. In nucleotides, the CDR3 is TGCAGCGGTCAGGGGGTGGATGGCTACACCTTC.

This clonotype appeared many times. The rearrangement uses TRBV7-2 and TRBJ2-7, with 9 bases matching TRBD2. From germline, CDR1 is SGHTA and CDR2 FQGNSA. The CDR3 runs to 14 residues. The V and J ends lost 6 bases and 1 base, in that order; junction bases with no gene match: 4. CDR3 DNA: TGTGCCAGCAGAAAGACTAGCGGTTCCTACGAGCAGTACTTC. It specifies CASRKTSGSYEQYF. Together with reference TRBV7-2 and TRBJ2-7, the CDR3 gives the full variable domain: GAGVSQSPSNKVTEKGKDVELRCDPISGHTALYWYRQSLGQGLEFLIYFQGNSAPDKSGLPSDRFSAERTGGSVSTLTIQRTQQEDSAVYLCASRKTSGSYEQYFGPGTRLTVT.

In this sample, this clonotype turned up a few times. The rearrangement uses TRBV6-2 or TRBV6-3 and TRBJ2-2; the match to TRBD2 covers 8 bases. The CDR3 contains 15 residues. Germline trimming cut 8 bases from V and 1 base from J; bases unmatched to any gene: 6. CDR1 MNHEY and CDR2 SVGEGT come from the germline V gene. The CDR3 nucleotides are TGTGCCAGCTCCCGGGGGGGCCTGAACACCGGGGAGCTGTTTTTT. Translating it yields CASSRGGLNTGELFF.

This clonotype was detected ten times or more. The chain couples TRBV20-1 to TRBJ1-2; D ambiguous. CDR3 length: 14 residues. The V end lost 3 bases, the J end lost 4 bases, and 15 bases lay between the germline ends. Germline V gene sequence: CDR1 DFQATT, CDR2 SNEGSKA (reference sequence). The CDR3 here is CSASLGQGTYGYTF. The DNA for the CDR3 is TGCAGTGCTAGTCTCGGCCAAGGAACCTATGGCTACACCTTC.

This chain joins TRBV20-1 and TRBJ2-3; 7 bases fit TRBD2. V trimming: 5 bases; J trimming: 1 base; junction bases outside the gene matches: 12. CDR3 length: 16 residues. Germline CDR1 reads DFQATT; CDR2 reads SNEGSKA (reference sequence). This chain's CDR3 is CSAPPPHRGGTDTQYF. In nucleotides, the CDR3 is TGCAGTGCTCCGCCCCCTCACCGGGGGGGCACAGATACGCAGTATTTT.

This clonotype showed up just a few times. This sequence joins TRBV7-7 and TRBJ2-5; D unresolved. The CDR3 is 15 residues long. Trimming took 3 bases from V and 2 from J, leaving 13 bases between them. The germline gives CDR1 SSHAT, CDR2 FNYEAQ (reference sequence). As DNA, the CDR3 is TGTGCCAGCAGCTTGGGCCACCCTCCTCAAGAGACCCAGTACTTC. Translating it yields CASSLGHPPQETQYF.

This clonotype has at least ten counts. The gene calls are TRBV6-6 and TRBJ1-5; no reliable D call. V was pared by 2 bases and J by 4 bases, with 12 bases between. The CDR3 is made up of 15 amino acids. CDR1 is MNHNY, CDR2 SVGAGI, per germline (reference sequence). The CDR3 region has the DNA TGTGCCAGCAGTTACCTCCGGCAGTTTAATCAGCCCCAGCATTTT. Translation: CASSYLRQFNQPQHF.

In this sample, this clonotype turned up many times. This chain joins TRBV12-3 or TRBV12-4 and TRBJ1-2; the D gene is possibly TRBD1 (6 bases). This CDR3 spans 15 amino acids. Between the trimmed V and J ends, which lost 0 bases and 2 bases, there was a span of 10 bases. The CDR3 nucleotides read TGTGCCAGCAGTTTAGCTGGGACATCCAACTATGGCTACACCTTC. This sequence encodes CASSLAGTSNYGYTF.

This clonotype was counted many times. V gene TRBV7-2 combines with J gene TRBJ2-5; 9 bases are a match to TRBD2. The CDR3 consists of 16 residues. Germline-derived CDR1 and CDR2 are SGHTA and FQGNSA. Trimming cost V 0 bases and J 1 base; bases outside gene matches: 3. The CDR3 region is CASSLAEGLAQETQYF. The CDR3 DNA reads TGTGCCAGCAGCTTAGCTGAGGGACTAGCCCAAGAGACCCAGTACTTC.

This clonotype was recorded at least ten times. The CDR3 DNA is TGTGCCAGCAGCCAAGATCCCCACTCTGGGGCCAACGTCCTGACTTTC. This sequence encodes CASSQDPHSGANVLTF. The chain recombines TRBV4-2 with TRBJ2-6; unclear D gene. With 0 bases removed from V and 0 bases from J, the gap between germline ends came to 6 bases. CDR3 length equals 16 residues. Germline V gives CDR1 LGHNA, CDR2 YNFKEQ.

This CDR3 reads CASSLQETQYF. The CDR3 nucleotides are TGTGCCAGCAGCTTGCAGGAGACCCAGTACTTC. The chain recombines TRBV5-4 with TRBJ2-5; the D is unclear. Germline V gene data show CDR1 as SGHNT and CDR2 as YYREEE (reference sequence). V lost 1 base and J 5 bases, leaving 3 bases between the germline ends. This CDR3 contains 11 residues.

This clonotype was counted at least ten times. The chain combines TRBV30 with TRBJ1-5, with no clear D. Germline-derived CDR1 and CDR2 are GTSNPN and SVGIG (reference sequence). Trimming left V 3 bases short and J 2 bases short, with 17 bases between. The CDR3 spans 16 residues. DNA for the CDR3: TGTGCCTGGAGCACTAGAAGCTATGGGGGCAATCAGCCCCAGCATTTT. Translating gives CAWSTRSYGGNQPQHF.

This clonotype appeared many times. This chain joins TRBV7-6 and TRBJ1-3; D gene ambiguous. The CDR3 is made up of 15 amino acids. Germline V lookup: CDR1 SGHVS, CDR2 FNYEAQ. V lost 0 bases, J lost 4 bases, and 10 bases lay in between. The CDR3 DNA follows: TGTGCCAGCAGCTTAGCCAAGGGTTTCGGAAACACCATATATTTT. This encodes CASSLAKGFGNTIYF.

This clonotype was counted ten times or more. The chain employs TRBV18 and TRBJ2-3; TRBD2 aligns across 11 bases. The CDR3 length is 17 residues. Germline trimming cut 3 bases from V and 2 bases from J; bases unmatched to any gene: 7. Germline V gene lookup returns CDR1 KGHSH and CDR2 LQKENI. CDR3 residues: CASSPPGTSGHTDTQYF. Written as DNA, the CDR3 is TGTGCCAGCTCACCGCCTGGGACTAGCGGACACACAGATACGCAGTATTTT. Drawing the rest from reference TRBV18 and TRBJ2-3, the complete variable domain is NAGVMQNPRHLVRRRGQEARLRCSPMKGHSHVYWYRQLPEEGLKFMVYLQKENIIDESGMPKERFSAEFPKEGPSILRIQQVVRGDSAAYFCASSPPGTSGHTDTQYFGPGTRLTVL.

This clonotype was counted only a few times. This chain joins TRBV20-1 and TRBJ1-1; D perhaps matches TRBD1 (5 bases). V dropped 2 bases and J dropped 8 bases, with 12 bases sitting between them. CDR3 length: 12 residues. The germline gives CDR1 DFQATT, CDR2 SNEGSKA (reference sequence). CDR3 nucleotides: TGCAGTGCTAGACCCGGGGACGGGGAAGCTTTCTTT. Its translation is CSARPGDGEAFF.

This clonotype was counted at least ten times. This rearrangement joins TRBV6-1 to TRBJ1-1, with D tentatively TRBD1 (5 bases). V dropped 5 bases and J dropped 4 bases, with 11 bases sitting between them. CDR1 and CDR2 (germline): MNHNS, SASEGT. The CDR3 has 13 residues. The CDR3, as DNA: TGTGCCAGCAGTCCGGGGAGGGGCACTGAAGCTTTCTTT. Amino acids: CASSPGRGTEAFF.

Many counts were recorded for this clonotype. The V call is TRBV11-3, the J call TRBJ1-5, with 7 bases lining up with TRBD1. Germline V gene sequence: CDR1 SGHNT, CDR2 YENEEA. This CDR3 is built from 14 residues. The V gene end was trimmed by 4 bases and the J gene end by 4 bases; junction bases not matched to a gene: 4. CDR3 region: CASSSSGGNQPQHF. In DNA, the CDR3 is TGTGCCAGCAGCTCCTCAGGGGGGAATCAGCCCCAGCATTTT.

This clonotype was seen many times. The genes are TRBV20-1 and TRBJ2-2; unclear D gene. Germline V lookup: CDR1 DFQATT, CDR2 SNEGSKA (reference sequence). V was pared by 2 bases and J by 1 base, with 5 bases between. The CDR3 has 13 residues. CDR3 bases: TGCAGTGCTAGAAATCAGAACACCGGGGAGCTGTTTTTT. This translates into CSARNQNTGELFF.

This clonotype is a singleton in its sample. A read error may be the cause here, since a much bigger clone is one base away. The chain joins TRBV11-2 to TRBJ2-7, with 7 positions matching TRBD1. Germline CDR1 reads SGHAT; CDR2 reads FQNNGV. The CDR3 contains 14 residues. The CDR3 sequence is CVSSLDGTDYEQYF. The CDR3 DNA sequence: TGTGTCAGCAGCTTAGACGGGACAGATTACGAGCAGTACTTC.

This clonotype has a handful of counts. This chain's CDR3 is CASSPSGGALAGELFF. The CDR3 DNA reads as TGTGCCAGCAGTCCTAGCGGGGGGGCCTTAGCCGGGGAGCTGTTTTTT. The chain carries TRBV12-3 or TRBV12-4 and TRBJ2-2; 12 positions match TRBD2. The CDR3 loop spans 16 amino acids. Germline trimming cut 5 bases from V and 6 bases from J; bases unmatched to any gene: 7.